A single sample gave rise to the 9 T cell receptor beta chains below, sequenced in a study of OX40 agonist ivuxolimab in advanced cancers. Measured with immunoSEQ multiplex PCR; TCRdb has only the in-frame clones, and not every one. The table shows about 50,000 clones, with around nine tenths occurring only once. The sequences come from CD4+ or CD8+ T cells sorted from blood, collected in a trial of the OX40 agonist ivuxolimab. Receptors were obtained from an adult with an advanced solid tumor such as melanoma, head and neck, liver or kidney cancer.

In DNA form, the CDR3 reads TGCAGCGCCCTAGGAGCCAAAAACATTCAGTACTTC. The encoded protein is CSALGAKNIQYF. The gene calls are TRBV29-1 and TRBJ2-4; D is uncertain. Trimming took off 7 bases at V and 0 bases at J, with 7 bases between the two ends. The germline V gene has CDR1 SQVTM and CDR2 ANQGSEA. The CDR3 length is 12 residues.

This chain uses TRBV19 with TRBJ1-6; 9 positions agree with TRBD1. The CDR3 is 15 residues long. Germline CDR1 reads LNHDA; CDR2 reads SQIVND (reference sequence). With V trimmed by 7 bases and J by 3 bases, 4 bases remained unmatched. CDR3: CASTPDRGYNSPLHF. CDR3 bases: TGTGCCAGTACCCCGGACAGGGGCTATAATTCACCCCTCCACTTT.

This clone was observed a single time. J is TRBJ2-3 and V is TRBV7-8, with 8 bases matching TRBD2. Looked up from germline, CDR1 is SGHVS and CDR2 is FQNEAQ. The length of the CDR3 is 19 residues. The J segment lost 0 bases and the V segment lost 3 bases, leaving 14 bases of the junction unmatched. The CDR3 nucleotides are TGTGCCAGCAGCTTTCAGCGTGGGGCGGGAGGAACTAGCACAGATACGCAGTATTTT. It yields the protein CASSFQRGAGGTSTDTQYF.

The genes are TRBV27 and TRBJ1-1, with no clear D. V lost 2 bases to trimming and J lost 7 bases, with 11 bases between them. This CDR3 spans 13 amino acids. Germline assignment: CDR1 MNHEY and CDR2 SMNVEV (reference sequence). The CDR3 sequence: CASSLSGQIEAFF. The CDR3 coding sequence is TGTGCCAGCAGTTTAAGTGGGCAGATTGAAGCTTTCTTT.

The chain joins TRBV27 to TRBJ2-7, with D unclear. Germline values: CDR1 MNHEY, CDR2 SMNVEV (reference sequence). V was cut by 6 bases and J by 2 bases, with 14 bases left in between. The CDR3 totals 14 residues. In nucleotides, the CDR3 is TGTGCCAGCAGGCTATCCCCTTTTACCTACGAGCAGTACTTC. It yields the protein CASRLSPFTYEQYF.

The V gene is TRBV7-8, the J gene TRBJ1-1; no definite D call. CDR1 SGHVS and CDR2 FQNEAQ come from the germline V gene. V was pared by 4 bases and J by 4 bases, with 13 bases between. This CDR3 has 14 amino acids. The CDR3 sequence is CASSSWGDPTEAFF. In DNA form, the CDR3 reads TGTGCCAGCAGCTCTTGGGGAGACCCCACTGAAGCTTTCTTT.

This clone was detected only a few times. As DNA, the CDR3 is TGTGCCAGCAGTGAAGGGGCAGGGGGCGGGCAGCCCCAGCATTTT. This translates into CASSEGAGGGQPQHF. This chain uses TRBV2 with TRBJ1-5; 8 bases are shared with TRBD1. CDR3 length: 15 amino acids. Germline V gives CDR1 SNHLY, CDR2 FYNNEI. The V segment lost 1 base and the J segment 7 bases; nucleotides outside the gene matches: 6.

V is TRBV19 and J is TRBJ2-1; perhaps TRBD1 as D (6 bases). This CDR3 has 17 amino acids. Trimming left V 1 base short and J 9 bases short, with 22 bases between. CDR1 is LNHDA, CDR2 SQIVND, per germline (reference sequence). The CDR3: CASSIGPRKQGWGEQFF. The CDR3 DNA is TGTGCCAGTAGTATAGGCCCTCGAAAACAGGGTTGGGGTGAGCAGTTCTTC. Supplemented by reference TRBV19 and TRBJ2-1, the full variable domain reads DGGITQSPKYLFRKEGQNVTLSCEQNLNHDAMYWYRQDPGQGLRLIYYSQIVNDFQKGDIAEGYSVSREKKESFPLTVTSAQKNPTAFYLCASSIGPRKQGWGEQFFGPGTRLTVL.

Only one count was recorded for this clone. Here the CDR3 reads CASSLLGRSRETQYF. DNA of the CDR3: TGTGCCAGCAGTTTATTAGGTCGGTCTAGGGAGACCCAGTACTTC. The chain couples TRBV28 to TRBJ2-5, with D unclear. Trimming cost V 1 base and J 5 bases, with 14 bases left between them. CDR3 length: 15 residues. The germline V gene has CDR1 MDHEN and CDR2 SYDVKM.